The 10 T cell receptor beta chains reported below all come from one sample, sequenced in a study of shared clonotypes between healthy human individuals. The protocol was immunoSEQ multiplex PCR, while the TCRdb copy is restricted to in-frame clones and leaves out a portion. The sample lists roughly 2,500,000 clones; under 95% were seen once. Sequenced material: naive CD4+ T cells from PBMCs. Described subset: CD45RA+ positively selected. The source of these receptors is a young man in good health. Some clones in this sample may be carry-over from other donors' samples.

This clone was counted a single time. The rearrangement joins TRBV4-2 to TRBJ1-2; D uncertain. Germline CDR1 reads LGHNA; CDR2 reads YNFKEQ. The CDR3 runs to 13 residues. Trimming took off 3 bases at V and 8 bases at J, with 13 bases between the two ends. The CDR3 is CASSQSYTPGYTF. The CDR3 coding sequence is TGTGCCAGCAGCCAGTCCTACACCCCGGGCTACACCTTC.

This sequence joins TRBV27 and TRBJ2-7; TRBD2 aligns across 7 bases. The CDR3 length is 16 residues. Germline CDR1 reads MNHEY; CDR2 reads SMNVEV (reference sequence). J was trimmed by 1 base and V by 5 bases; bases with no gene match: 11. The CDR3 is CASSRSGAVVSYEQYF. DNA for the CDR3: TGTGCCAGCAGTCGCAGCGGGGCAGTCGTATCCTACGAGCAGTACTTC.

CDR3 protein: CASSIITRYEQYF. CDR3 sequence (DNA): TGTGCCAGCAGCATTATAACCCGCTACGAGCAGTACTTC. The rearrangement links TRBV11-2 to TRBJ2-7, with no clear D. Germline V gene sequence: CDR1 SGHAT, CDR2 FQNNGV. Trimming left V 5 bases short and J 3 bases short, with 11 bases between. This CDR3 spans 13 amino acids.

The chain combines TRBV11-2 with TRBJ2-1; 12 nucleotides agree with TRBD1. CDR3 length: 14 residues. CDR1 SGHAT and CDR2 FQNNGV come from the germline V gene. V dropped 5 bases and J dropped 8; count of bases not matched to a gene: 4. CDR3 amino acids: CASSPGTGGYEQFF. CDR3 DNA: TGTGCCAGCAGCCCCGGGACAGGGGGCTATGAGCAGTTCTTC.

The V and J genes are TRBV28 and TRBJ2-1; D gene uncertain. This CDR3 has 12 amino acids. Germline lookup yields CDR1 MDHEN and CDR2 SYDVKM. The V end was cut by 2 bases, the J end by 9 bases, with 8 bases between. The CDR3 sequence is CASSLVNIEQFF. For the CDR3, the DNA is TGTGCCAGCAGTTTAGTAAATATTGAGCAGTTCTTC. Combining the CDR3 with reference TRBV28 and TRBJ2-1 gives the whole variable domain DVKVTQSSRYLVKRTGEKVFLECVQDMDHENMFWYRQDPGLGLRLIYFSYDVKMKEKGDIPEGYSVSREKKERFSLILESASTNQTSMYLCASSLVNIEQFFGPGTRLTVL.

V usage is TRBV28 and J usage is TRBJ1-5, with D possibly matching TRBD1 (5 bases). Germline V CDR1 and CDR2: MDHEN, SYDVKM. The CDR3 is made up of 14 amino acids. Trimming removed 2 bases at V and 7 bases at J, with 12 bases between. CDR3 DNA: TGTGCCAGCAGTTTAAGCCGGGACGGCCAGCCCCAGCATTTT. It translates to CASSLSRDGQPQHF.

The chain carries TRBV5-4 and TRBJ2-5; 7 nucleotides agree with TRBD2. V shed 2 bases and J 0 bases; nucleotides not matched to a gene: 10. The CDR3 is 17 residues long. Germline assignment: CDR1 SGHNT and CDR2 YYREEE (reference sequence). CDR3 in amino acids: CASSFALSGRDQETQYF. The CDR3 coding sequence is TGTGCCAGCAGCTTTGCCCTTTCAGGGAGGGACCAAGAGACCCAGTACTTC.

This sequence joins TRBV2 and TRBJ1-5; D is unresolved. Germline lookup yields CDR1 SNHLY and CDR2 FYNNEI. This CDR3 spans 15 amino acids. Trimming removed 2 bases from V and 2 bases from J, with 10 bases in between. CDR3 DNA sequence: TGTGCCAGCAGTGAATCGGTACCGGGCAATCAGCCCCAGCATTTT. Encoded protein: CASSESVPGNQPQHF.

This clone appeared a single time. This chain joins TRBV5-1 and TRBJ2-7; unclear D gene. The CDR3 loop spans 14 amino acids. The V end lost 3 bases, the J end lost 3 bases, and 13 bases lay between the germline ends. Germline values: CDR1 SGHRS, CDR2 YFSETQ. In nucleotides, the CDR3 is TGCGCCAGCAGCTCGACATCGACACTCTACGAGCAGTACTTC. Amino acid sequence: CASSSTSTLYEQYF. The whole variable domain, filled in from reference TRBV5-1 and TRBJ2-7, reads KAGVTQTPRYLIKTRGQQVTLSCSPISGHRSVSWYQQTPGQGLQFLFEYFSETQRNKGNFPGRFSGRQFSNSRSEMNVSTLELGDSALYLCASSSTSTLYEQYFGPGTRLTVT.

This chain joins TRBV5-1 and TRBJ2-5; D not certain. The V end lost 5 bases, the J end lost 2 bases, and 10 bases lay between the germline ends. Germline lookup yields CDR1 SGHRS and CDR2 YFSETQ. This CDR3 is 13 amino acids long. The CDR3 loop is CASSEQIQETQYF. Written as DNA, the CDR3 is TGCGCCAGCAGTGAACAGATTCAAGAGACCCAGTACTTC.